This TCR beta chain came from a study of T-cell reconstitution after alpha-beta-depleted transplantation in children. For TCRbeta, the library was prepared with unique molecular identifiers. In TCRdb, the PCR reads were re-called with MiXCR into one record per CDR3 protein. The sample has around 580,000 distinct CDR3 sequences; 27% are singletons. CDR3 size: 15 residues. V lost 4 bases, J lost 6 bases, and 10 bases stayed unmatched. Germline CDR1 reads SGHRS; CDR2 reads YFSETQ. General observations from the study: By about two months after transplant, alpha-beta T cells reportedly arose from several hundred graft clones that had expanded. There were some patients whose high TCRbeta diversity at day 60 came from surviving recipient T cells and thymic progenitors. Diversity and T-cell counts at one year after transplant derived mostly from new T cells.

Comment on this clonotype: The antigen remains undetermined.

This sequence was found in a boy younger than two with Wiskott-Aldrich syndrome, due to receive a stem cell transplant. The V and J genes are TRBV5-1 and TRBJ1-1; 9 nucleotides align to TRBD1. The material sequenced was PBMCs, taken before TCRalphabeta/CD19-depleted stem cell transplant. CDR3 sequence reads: CASSLGTGIGAEAFF. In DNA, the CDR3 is TGCGCCAGCAGCCTTGGGACAGGGATAGGCGCTGAAGCTTTCTTT.